These 16 T cell receptor beta chains originate from one sample sequenced in a study of T cell clonality in common variable immunodeficiency. The protocol was immunoSEQ multiplex PCR, while the TCRdb copy is restricted to in-frame clones and leaves out a portion. This set yields about 42,000 clones and no singletons; the top ten hold around 1.4%. The source material was peripheral blood mononuclear cells. The receptors stem from a person aged 18 to 75 in good health.

This clone occurred many times. The read stops 3 residues short of the end of the CDR3; the missing end is completed from the germline J gene. This rearrangement joins TRBV20-1 to TRBJ2-5; possibly TRBD1 for D (5 bases). CDR1 is DFQATT and CDR2 is SNEGSKA in the germline V gene (reference sequence). The CDR3 runs 12 residues. V was clipped by 2 bases and J by 5 bases, with 9 bases between them. The sequenced CDR3 bases are TGCAGTGCTAGAACTGGGGCCGAGACC. Its protein product is CSARTGAET. The full CDR3 sequence reads CSARTGAETQYF.

There are many counts of this clone. The read terminates 3 residues before the CDR3 end, so the remaining end is supplied by the germline J gene. This chain joins TRBV7-8 and TRBJ2-1; TRBD2 matches 7 bases. Per the germline V gene, CDR1 is SGHVS and CDR2 is FQNEAQ. The CDR3 has 15 amino acids. J lost 6 bases, V lost 5 bases, and 10 bases had no gene match. The CDR3 bases that were read are TGTGCCAGCAGCGTCCTAGCGGAGGTAGTCAATGAG. Translation: CASSVLAEVVNE. The complete CDR3 reads CASSVLAEVVNEQFF. Using reference TRBV7-8 and TRBJ2-1 for the parts outside the CDR3, the full variable domain is GAGVSQSPRYKVAKRGQDVALRCDPISGHVSLFWYQQALGQGPEFLTYFQNEAQLDKSGLPSDRFFAERPEGSVSTLKIQRTQQEDSAVYLCASSVLAEVVNEQFFGPGTRLTVL.

This clone was seen at least ten times. The part of the CDR3 DNA that was read is TGCAGCGTTACCCCGGGACTAGGAGCCCTCGAGAAGGGAGATACG. Protein sequence: CSVTPGLGALEKGDT. The CDR3 reads in full as CSVTPGLGALEKGDTQYF. This chain links TRBV29-1 with TRBJ2-3; 8 bases map to TRBD2. The read finishes 3 residues shy of the CDR3 end, and the germline J gene is used to complete it. Per germline, CDR1 SQVTM and CDR2 ANQGSEA. V lost 5 bases and J lost 5; bases outside the gene matches: 21. This CDR3 spans 18 amino acids.

This clone appeared many times. Coverage ceases 3 residues before the CDR3 finishes, and the germline J gene fills in the end. V is TRBV28 and J is TRBJ2-5, with 7 bases matching TRBD1. CDR1 and CDR2 (germline): MDHEN, SYDVKM. CDR3 length equals 13 residues. The CDR3 protein is CATRRQGQETQYF. CDR3 DNA (partial): TGTGCAACCAGGAGACAGGGACAAGAGACC.

This clone has more than one count but fewer than ten. The read ends 3 residues early relative to the CDR3; the germline J gene fills the gap. The chain recombines TRBV11-1 with TRBJ2-1; 8 bases agree with TRBD2. Germline CDR1 is SGHAT and CDR2 is FQDESV (reference sequence). The CDR3 contains 15 residues. Germline trimming cut 1 base from V and 6 bases from J; bases unmatched to any gene: 5. CDR3 sequence: CASSLGGLAGNEQFF. The CDR3 DNA, read in part, is TGTGCCAGCAGCTTAGGGGGTCTAGCGGGCAATGAG.

This clone was picked up a small number of times. The DNA ends 3 residues before the CDR3 does, and the rest of the CDR3 is filled in from the germline J gene. This chain connects TRBV30 to TRBJ2-5; 15 nucleotides agree with TRBD2. Germline lookup yields CDR1 GTSNPN and CDR2 SVGIG (reference sequence). This CDR3 contains 17 residues. The CDR3 DNA, read in part, is TGTGCTTTGGGGTTTCGTGGACTAGCGGGGGGGAGGGAGACC. Amino acid sequence: CALGFRGLAGGRET. The CDR3 as a whole reads CALGFRGLAGGRETQYF.

This clone was seen ten or more times. The CDR3 extends 3 residues past the end of the read, so its final part is completed from the germline J gene. The chain has TRBV7-8 and TRBJ2-2; TRBD1 is a possible D gene (5 bases). Germline assignment: CDR1 SGHVS and CDR2 FQNEAQ. Trimming removed 6 bases from V and 0 bases from J, with 11 bases in between. The CDR3 has 15 residues. This chain's CDR3 is CASRLQVTNTGELFF. The DNA read from the CDR3 is TGTGCCAGCAGATTACAGGTTACGAACACCGGGGAG.

This clone was seen repeatedly, ten times or more. CDR3 in amino acids: CSAPPSSRGVDTEAFF. The CDR3 DNA, read in part, is TGCAGTGCTCCACCTAGCAGCAGGGGTGTCGACACTGAA. V is TRBV20-1 and J is TRBJ1-1; TRBD1 might be the D (6 bases). Coverage ceases 3 residues before the CDR3 finishes, and the germline J gene fills in the end. V gave up 5 bases and J gave up 3 bases, with 22 bases separating them. Germline V CDR1 and CDR2: DFQATT, SNEGSKA (reference sequence). This CDR3 region has 16 residues.

This clone was seen repeatedly, ten times or more. Sequencing ends 3 residues short of the CDR3 end; the germline J gene provides the rest. Other nucleotide sequences in the sample specify the same CDR3. The V and J genes are TRBV20-1 and TRBJ1-6; a possible D gene is TRBD1 (5 bases). The CDR3 consists of 14 residues. The germline V gene has CDR1 DFQATT and CDR2 SNEGSKA (reference sequence). Trimming cost V 3 bases and J 8 bases, with 14 bases left between them. CDR3 bases read: TGCAGTGCTAGGTCCGTGCCCAGGGATTCACCC. Translation: CSARSVPRDSP. The CDR3 as a whole reads CSARSVPRDSPLHF.

This clone has a count of ten or more. Read coverage stops 3 residues before the CDR3 terminus; the germline J gene supplies the remainder. The gene calls are TRBV6-2 or TRBV6-3 and TRBJ1-5, with 7 positions matching TRBD1. Trimming at V came to 0 bases and at J to 9 bases, leaving 8 bases not matched to a gene. Per the germline V gene, CDR1 is MNHEY and CDR2 is SVGEGT. This CDR3 contains 15 residues. This CDR3 is CASSYSGTASGPQHF. CDR3 bases read: TGTGCCAGCAGTTACTCCGGGACAGCCTCAGGGCCC.

This clone was detected many times. The sequenced fragment ends 3 residues before the CDR3 boundary, so the rest is inferred from the germline J gene. This chain links TRBV10-1 with TRBJ2-7; D perhaps matches TRBD2 (6 bases). Trimming stripped 6 bases from V and 1 base from J, with 19 bases between. CDR1 is WNHNN, CDR2 SYGVQD, per germline (reference sequence). This CDR3 has 16 residues. The CDR3 reads CASSTLARRLSYEQYF. CDR3 bases read: TGCGCCAGCAGCACTCTAGCGCGGCGGCTTTCCTACGAG.

Note on this clone: The read comes to an end 3 residues before the CDR3 does, leaving the germline J gene to fill in the end. The genes are TRBV7-6 and TRBJ2-7, with D possibly TRBD1 on 7 matching bases. The CDR3 extends over 15 amino acids. Germline CDR1 reads SGHVS; CDR2 reads FNYEAQ. V gave up 1 base and J gave up 1 base, with 11 bases separating them. Incomplete CDR3 DNA: TGTGCCAGCAGCTTAGGGGCAGGGGGGTCCTACGAG. This sequence encodes CASSLGAGGSYE. The complete CDR3 protein is CASSLGAGGSYEQYF.

This clone was counted ten times or more. The CDR3 end is not reached by the read, which stops 3 residues before it; the germline J gene fills it in. The gene calls are TRBV6-2 or TRBV6-3 and TRBJ2-1; 11 nucleotides align to TRBD2. The CDR3 covers 16 residues. The V gene end was trimmed by 0 bases and the J gene end by 9 bases; junction bases not matched to a gene: 7. Germline CDR1 is MNHEY and CDR2 is SVGEGT. The CDR3 loop is CASSYSNSLAGGEQFF. The CDR3 DNA, read in part, is TGTGCCAGCAGTTACTCGAACAGCCTAGCGGGAGGTGAG.

Regarding this clone: The sequenced fragment ends 3 residues before the CDR3 boundary, so the rest is inferred from the germline J gene. Different DNA sequences within this sample yield the same CDR3. The rearrangement links TRBV19 to TRBJ1-4; 7 nucleotides line up with TRBD1. The CDR3 is 19 amino acids. V lost 10 bases and J lost 5; bases outside the gene matches: 25. Germline assignment: CDR1 LNHDA and CDR2 SQIVND (reference sequence). CDR3 region: CAICLGQVGLITGNEKLFF. The part of the CDR3 DNA that was read is TGTGCCATATGCCTCGGACAGGTCGGTCTAATCACCGGGAATGAAAAA.

This clone has a count of ten or more. The read ends 3 residues shy of where the CDR3 ends; the end is completed using the germline J gene. The V gene is TRBV28, the J gene TRBJ2-1, with 8 bases identical to TRBD2. Trimming at V came to 7 bases and at J to 7 bases, leaving 12 bases not matched to a gene. Germline assignment: CDR1 MDHEN and CDR2 SYDVKM. This CDR3 spans 15 amino acids. CDR3: CASNRPGLVGNEQFF. The sequenced CDR3 bases are TGTGCCAGCAATCGACCGGGACTAGTGGGGAATGAG.

This clone was counted at least ten times. The CDR3 end falls 3 residues outside the read, so it is completed with the germline J gene. The rearrangement uses TRBV28 and TRBJ2-2, with 9 positions matching TRBD1. CDR3 length: 16 residues. Germline V gene sequence: CDR1 MDHEN, CDR2 SYDVKM. The V and J ends lost 5 bases and 7 bases, in that order; junction bases with no gene match: 11. This chain's CDR3 is CASSPPPGQGHGELFF. The DNA read from the CDR3 is TGTGCCAGCAGTCCTCCCCCGGGACAGGGTCACGGGGAG.